The rows below give T cell receptor beta chains drawn from one sample of a study of blood T cells in healthy people across ages. Each CDR3 protein is one row after TCRdb ran MiXCR on the 5' RACE reads. The sample shows approximately 800,000 distinct CDR3 sequences, more than 35% of them seen only once. Sequencing was done on a sample of blood. These receptors all come from an elderly man in good health. The CDR3 runs from the conserved cysteine through the conserved F or W. D genes are given only for firm matches. Rows may omit the clone size; those that give it use once, few, many or a size class.

clone_size	v_call	j_call	d_call	cdr3_length	cdr3_aa	cdr3_nt
-	TRBV10-3	TRBJ2-5	-	13	CAINGGNQETQYF	TGTGCCATCAATGGGGGTAACCAAGAGACCCAGTACTTC
-	TRBV9	TRBJ2-1	TRBD2	15	CASSVEAGGTNEQFF	TGTGCCAGCAGCGTAGAGGCGGGAGGGACAAATGAGCAGTTCTTC
-	TRBV7-3	TRBJ2-5	-	13	CASGSGHQETQYF	TGTGCCAGCGGCTCCGGTCACCAAGAGACCCAGTACTTC
-	TRBV29-1	TRBJ1-1	-	10	CSAGESEAFF	TGCAGCGCCGGTGAATCCGAAGCTTTCTTT
once	TRBV14	TRBJ2-3	-	15	CASSQTSGTLDTQYF	TGTGCCAGCAGCCAGACCTCGGGGACACTTGATACGCAGTATTTT
few	TRBV12-3/TRBV12-4	TRBJ1-2	-	13	CASSAGRNYGYTF	TGTGCCAGCAGCGCAGGCAGAAACTATGGCTACACCTTC
few	TRBV6-5	TRBJ2-4	TRBD2	15	CASSSWTRSENIQYF	TGTGCCAGCAGTTCCTGGACTAGATCCGAAAACATTCAGTACTTC
-	TRBV7-2	TRBJ2-3	TRBD2	16	CASSLGGAGATDTRYF	TGTGCCAGCAGCCTCGGGGGGGCGGGAGCCACAGATACGCGGTATTTT
-	TRBV7-2	TRBJ2-3	TRBD2	18	CASSLASTSGGVQDTQYF	TGTGCCAGCAGCCTTGCCTCCACTAGCGGGGGGGTGCAAGATACGCAGTATTTT
many	TRBV24-1	TRBJ2-5	TRBD2	17	CATSDSRLAGNQETQYF	TGTGCCACCAGTGATTCCCGACTAGCGGGAAACCAAGAGACCCAGTACTTC
-	TRBV12-3/TRBV12-4	TRBJ2-5	TRBD2	14	CASSPPGGAETQYF	TGTGCCAGCAGTCCCCCGGGGGGGGCAGAGACCCAGTACTTC
many	TRBV7-2	TRBJ2-1	-	14	CASSPLGSYNEQFF	TGTGCCAGCAGCCCTTTAGGATCCTACAATGAGCAGTTCTTC
few	TRBV3-1	TRBJ2-2	-	16	CASSQGMGRNTGELFF	TGTGCCAGCAGCCAGGGCATGGGTCGTAACACCGGGGAGCTGTTTTTT
-	TRBV4-2	TRBJ2-1	TRBD2	17	CASSHVAGASSYNEQFF	TGTGCCAGCAGCCATGTAGCGGGAGCCTCTTCCTACAATGAGCAGTTCTTC
few	TRBV29-1	TRBJ2-2	TRBD1	13	CSGGTGNTGELFF	TGCAGCGGGGGGACAGGGAACACCGGGGAGCTGTTTTTT
-	TRBV6-5	TRBJ2-5	TRBD2	19	CASSYYPPANSGGRETQYF	TGTGCCAGCAGTTACTATCCCCCAGCCAACAGCGGGGGACGAGAGACCCAGTACTTC
few	TRBV7-2	TRBJ2-3	TRBD2	16	CASSSGLAGSVDTQYF	TGTGCCAGCAGCTCGGGACTAGCGGGATCGGTAGATACGCAGTATTTT
few	TRBV20-1	TRBJ2-5	-	15	CSARLGRGFQETQYF	TGCAGTGCTCGGCTCGGGAGAGGGTTCCAAGAGACCCAGTACTTC
-	TRBV29-1	TRBJ1-3	-	12	CSVAVSGNTIYF	TGCAGCGTTGCCGTCTCTGGAAACACCATATATTTT
-	TRBV20-1	TRBJ2-7	-	13	CSAGTVAKNTQYF	TGCAGTGCCGGAACCGTAGCCAAAAACACTCAGTACTTC
-	TRBV6-5	TRBJ1-2	TRBD1	15	CASSGGETGEDGYTF	TGTGCCAGCTCCGGGGGGGAGACAGGGGAGGATGGCTACACCTTC
-	TRBV7-6	TRBJ2-7	TRBD2	16	CASSYRGTSGTYEQYF	TGTGCCAGCAGCTACAGGGGGACTAGCGGGACCTACGAGCAGTACTTC
-	TRBV12-3/TRBV12-4	TRBJ1-4	-	15	CASSPGVSTNEKLFF	TGTGCCAGCAGTCCGGGGGTGTCAACTAATGAAAAACTGTTTTTT
-	TRBV29-1	TRBJ2-7	TRBD2	14	CSVTSGGRTYEQYF	TGCAGCGTTACTAGCGGGGGCCGTACCTACGAGCAGTACTTC
-	TRBV24-1	TRBJ2-1	-	16	CATSDPRVRGYNERFF	TGTGCCACCAGTGACCCCCGTGTGAGGGGGTACAATGAGCGGTTCTTC
-	TRBV6-2/TRBV6-3	TRBJ2-5	TRBD2	17	CVSINAGTSGIAETQYF	TGTGTCAGCATTAATGCCGGGACTAGCGGAATTGCGGAGACCCAGTACTTC
-	TRBV5-1	TRBJ2-7	-	14	CASSLDGQRYEQYF	TGCGCCAGCAGCTTGGATGGACAACGGTACGAGCAGTACTTC
-	TRBV20-1	TRBJ1-1	-	14	CSARTTGGLTEAFF	TGCAGTGCTAGAACGACTGGGGGCCTCACTGAAGCTTTCTTT
few	TRBV12-3/TRBV12-4	TRBJ2-5	TRBD1	15	CASSLMPGQQETQYF	TGTGCCAGCAGTCTCATGCCGGGACAGCAAGAGACCCAGTACTTC